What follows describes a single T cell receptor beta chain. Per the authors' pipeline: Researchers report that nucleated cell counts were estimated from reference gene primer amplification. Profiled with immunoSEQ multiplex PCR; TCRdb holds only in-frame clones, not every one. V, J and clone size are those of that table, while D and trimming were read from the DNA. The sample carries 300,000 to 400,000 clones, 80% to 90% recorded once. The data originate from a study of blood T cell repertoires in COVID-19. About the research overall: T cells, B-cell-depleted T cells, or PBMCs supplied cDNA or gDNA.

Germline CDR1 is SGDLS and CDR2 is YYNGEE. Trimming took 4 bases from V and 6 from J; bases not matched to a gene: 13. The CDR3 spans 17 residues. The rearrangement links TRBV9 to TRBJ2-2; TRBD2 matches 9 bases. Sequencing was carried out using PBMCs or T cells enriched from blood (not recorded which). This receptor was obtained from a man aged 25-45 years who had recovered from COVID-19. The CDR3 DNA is TGTGCCAGCAGCCCCGCCGGGGGCGGGGGGGCTTCCGGGGAGCTGTTTTTT. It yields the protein CASSPAGGGGASGELFF.